This TCR beta chain was identified during a study of identical twins (dated by TCRdb to 2016 to 2017). About the full investigation: TCR alpha and beta repertoires from monozygotic twins, unrelated adults of various ages and cord blood were deep-sequenced to test whether fetal clonotypes persist. Replicate twin experiments were performed at different times using different library preparation protocols to rule out contamination.

This clonotype was seen more than once but under ten times. This receptor's antigen is unknown. Per-nucleotide qualities are absent, and no much larger clonotype sits a single base away. Taken from the germline V gene, the CDR1 and CDR2 loops are KGHSH and LQKENI. The CDR3, from cysteine to phenylalanine, totals 15 residues. The DNA shown is the 45-base CDR3, in frame from base 1. The V end gives up 0 bases and the J end 4 bases, leaving 3 bases in the junction not matched to a gene. Libraries were constructed by 5' RACE. These reads were obtained on an Illumina HiSeq 2000. Template switching introduced a universal primer binding site; the final cDNA contained a unique molecular identifier, enabling accurate counting of TCR cDNA molecules. First-strand cDNA for TCR alpha and beta chains was synthesized from specific primers in the conserved constant-segment region. To control for contamination, each cDNA library was double barcoded with a SMART-Mk sample barcode plus Illumina barcodes. TruSeq adapter sequences and Illumina sample barcodes were added in two successive PCR steps. The TCR alpha and beta cDNA libraries were sequenced on the Illumina HiSeq platform using custom primers. Processing in the source paper ran as follows. Raw reads were processed with MiGEC to extract unique molecular identifiers, and MiXCR was used to determine CDR3 positions. Recombination models were inferred per individual with the repgenHMM and IGoR tools using an EM algorithm. Shared clonotypes were analyzed with the tcR package in R, and sharing was normalized by the product of cloneset sizes. To study raw recombination free of thymic and clonal selection effects, out-of-frame nonproductive sequences were analyzed. The public sequencing data were trimmed at Q25 with fastp and processed into clonotypes with MiXCR by TCRdb, which kept only in-frame beta chains. Every distinct CDR3 protein forms one entry, paired with its most common genes and DNA. The V and J calls follow TCRdb's processing rather than the paper's. This sample comprises 450,000 or so distinct CDR3 sequences, 20% to 25% of them detected only once. In total, the top ten clones hold 2.9% of the sample.

Every donor in the study was a healthy Caucasian. The twin cohort consisted of three pairs of female monozygotic twins, all aged about 18 to 29 years. CD4+ and CD8+ T cell populations were isolated with positive isolation kits from Invitrogen. Overall study results and their limits: Fewer insertions were carried by abundant cord blood beta clonotypes; a weaker similar trend was observed in young adult naive repertoires, while no such trend was observed in memory repertoires. A weaker excess of twin sharing was found in beta out-of-frame sequences because the signal-to-noise ratio was lowered by fewer shared sequences. Invariant T cells such as MAIT and iNKT could partly confound zero-insertion analyses, though diverse VJ usage argued against this for most clonotypes. Compared with coincidental sharing between unrelated individuals, out-of-frame TCR alpha sequences shared between twins showed an excess of sequences with low generation probability. In monozygotic twins, out-of-frame TCR alpha sharing was systematically underestimated by recombination models, although the models agreed with sharing between unrelated individuals. Because the same donors could not be followed over many years, the conclusions relied on cross-sectional statistical analysis.

These data are also associated with another study on T cells expressing NK-cell markers. The second paper further reports: Three sorted T-cell subsets (CD3+CD56+NKG2C+, CD3+CD56+NKG2C- and CD3+CD56-NKG2C+) from roughly 8 donors had their TCR beta-chain repertoires profiled. Among the eight sequenced donors, only one was HCMV-seronegative, while the other seven were HCMV-seropositive. To restrict sorting to alphabetaTCR-expressing T cells, an anti-gammadeltaTCR antibody was added in several experiments. In five to seven donors, the dominant CD3+CD56+NKG2C+ clonotypes were found to rank among the top 10 CD8+ clonotypes and to make up about 1.0-7.5% of CD8+ T cells. Those dominant clonotypes were again the most abundant among CD3+CD56-NKG2C+ cells in a few donors, at roughly 25-65%. It remained unclear whether the expanded NKG2C-expressing T cell clones were specific for HCMV antigens. The eight sequenced donors were randomly selected healthy volunteers, three men and five women. HCMV-specific IgG was detected in serum with a commercial ELISA kit to determine HCMV serostatus. MIGEC was used to demultiplex reads and group the reads by UMI, and MiTCR was used to assemble and quantify clonotypes. To exclude erroneous sequences, only TCR cDNA sequences supported by at least two reads were retained. Downstream repertoire analysis used the tcR package, and clonotypes were matched across fractions by CDR3 nucleotide sequence plus V segment. Antigen specificity was annotated against VDJdb with VDJmatch, allowing one amino acid substitution in CDR3.

The chain employs TRBV18 and TRBJ2-7, with TRBD2 identical over 10 junction bases. The source of this sequence is a woman younger than 30 in good health. Material: CD4+ T cells sorted from blood. The CDR3 protein sequence reads: CASSPPQLAGYEQYF. At the DNA level, the sequence is TGTGCCAGCTCACCACCGCAACTAGCGGGGTACGAGCAGTACTTC.